The 16 T cell receptor beta chains given below trace back to one sample, sequenced in a study of blood T cells in healthy people across ages. Using a J-beta primer mix together with a sample-barcoded 5' primer, a second PCR was run for roughly 6 to 12 cycles. TCRdb analysed the 5' RACE reads with MiXCR anew, one entry per CDR3 protein. The data contain about 780,000 distinct CDR3 sequences, more than 25% of them seen just once; the ten biggest clones take up about 3%. This sample also appeared in a second study, on T cells of mothers and their children.

Specimen: blood. These receptor sequences come from a boy between 10 and 17 years old in good health.

The table lists this clonotype with a few counts. CDR3 in DNA: TGCAGTGCTAGGGAAGTAGTCGATGGCTCCTACGAGCAGTACTTC. It yields the protein CSAREVVDGSYEQYF. The genes are TRBV20-1 and TRBJ2-5; no clear D. The better agreement between TRBJ2-7 and the DNA end casts doubt on the J call. The CDR3 length is 15 residues. Germline CDR1 DFQATT, CDR2 SNEGSKA (reference sequence).

The sample holds one count of this clonotype. The J gene is TRBJ2-5, the V gene TRBV20-1; D gene unclear. Germline V gene sequence: CDR1 DFQATT, CDR2 SNEGSKA (reference sequence). The CDR3 is 14 residues long. V lost 6 bases and J 5 bases, leaving 19 bases between the germline ends. CDR3 sequence reads: CSAFPGSLRETQYF. In DNA form, the CDR3 reads TGCAGTGCATTTCCCGGGTCCCTAAGGGAGACCCAGTACTTC.

The CDR3 loop reads CASNRDRSQETQYF. The DNA for the CDR3 is TGTGCCAGCAATAGGGACAGGAGTCAAGAGACCCAGTACTTC. The chain uses TRBV2 and TRBJ2-5, with TRBD1 matching 8 bases. CDR1 and CDR2 from the germline V gene are SNHLY and FYNNEI. Germline trimming cut 7 bases from V and 2 bases from J; bases unmatched to any gene: 6. The CDR3 runs 14 residues.

This clonotype appeared a few times. This CDR3 reads CASSFAGIKETQYF. The DNA for the CDR3 is TGTGCCAGCAGCTTCGCAGGAATAAAAGAGACCCAGTACTTC. V and J are TRBV7-2 and TRBJ2-5; D gene ambiguous. The CDR3 consists of 14 residues. CDR1 is SGHTA, CDR2 FQGNSA, per germline. Trimming removed 3 bases from V and 3 bases from J, with 11 bases in between.

This clonotype was seen a few times. The V call is TRBV7-9, the J call TRBJ2-1, with D possibly matching TRBD2 (7 bases). Germline CDR1 and CDR2: SEHNR and FQNEAQ (reference sequence). Trimming shortened V by 2 bases and J by 5 bases, and 13 bases separated the two germline ends. The CDR3 has 15 amino acids. DNA for the CDR3: TGTGCCAGCAGCTTACGGGGGGCCCCCCACAATGAGCAGTTCTTC. It yields the protein CASSLRGAPHNEQFF. Looking up the rest from reference TRBV7-9 and TRBJ2-1 gives the full variable domain: DTGVSQNPRHKITKRGQNVTFRCDPISEHNRLYWYRQTLGQGPEFLTYFQNEAQLEKSRLLSDRFSAERPKGSFSTLEIQRTEQGDSAMYLCASSLRGAPHNEQFFGPGTRLTVL.

This clonotype has only a few counts. V gene TRBV10-3 combines with J gene TRBJ1-2; tentative D call: TRBD1 (5 bases). The CDR3 extends over 13 amino acids. Trimming stripped 5 bases from V and 8 bases from J, with 15 bases between. Germline CDR1 ENHRY, CDR2 SYGVKD. CDR3 nucleotide sequence: TGTGCCATCAGTCAGGGAGTTCGAAACGGCTACACCTTC. Its protein product is CAISQGVRNGYTF.

This clonotype was seen many times. The genes are TRBV3-1 and TRBJ2-7, with D perhaps given as TRBD1 or TRBD2 (5 bases each). There are 14 residues in the CDR3. The germline gives CDR1 LGHDT, CDR2 YNNKEL (reference sequence). Trimming cost V 1 base and J 6 bases, with 13 bases left between them. CDR3 loop: CASSQGGTAGEQYF. The CDR3 nucleotides are TGTGCCAGCAGCCAAGGGGGCACGGCGGGCGAGCAGTACTTC.

This clonotype was observed a few times. The gene calls are TRBV5-1 and TRBJ2-3, with unresolved D. Germline lookup yields CDR1 SGHRS and CDR2 YFSETQ. Trimming shortened V by 0 bases and J by 1 base, and 9 bases separated the two germline ends. This CDR3 is built from 15 residues. The CDR3 DNA is TGCGCCAGCAGCTTGGGACCGGTTGGCACAGATACGCAGTATTTT. It translates to CASSLGPVGTDTQYF.

The chain is built from TRBV12-3 or TRBV12-4 and TRBJ2-5; 10 nucleotides line up with TRBD2. CDR3 length: 16 residues. V trimming: 1 base; J trimming: 3 bases; junction bases outside the gene matches: 5. The CDR3: CASSLVGSGGKETQYF. For the CDR3, the DNA is TGTGCCAGCAGTTTAGTCGGTAGCGGGGGGAAAGAGACCCAGTACTTC.

The V call is TRBV5-1, the J call TRBJ2-3, with TRBD2 matching 8 bases. With 0 bases clipped from V and 6 bases from J, the junction kept 6 bases outside the gene matches. Germline CDR1 and CDR2: SGHRS and YFSETQ. This CDR3 has 15 residues. CDR3: CASSLVRGGPDTQYF. Here the CDR3 DNA reads TGCGCCAGCAGCTTGGTTCGGGGGGGCCCCGATACGCAGTATTTT.

Note on this clonotype: The conserved phenylalanine or tryptophan is not found at the CDR3 terminus, so this likely reflects a read error. This sequence joins TRBV7-3 and TRBJ2-3; 10 bases line up with TRBD2. The germline V gene has CDR1 SGHTA and CDR2 FQGTGA. The CDR3 contains 14 residues. After removal of 1 base from V and 6 bases from J, the junction contained 1 base not matched to a gene. CDR3 loop: CASSLNSGGDTQYS. CDR3 coding DNA: TGTGCCAGCAGCTTAAATAGCGGGGGGGATACGCAGTATTCT.

The V gene is TRBV30, the J gene TRBJ2-7, with 11 bases fitting TRBD2. This CDR3 spans 14 amino acids. Germline V gives CDR1 GTSNPN, CDR2 SVGIG (reference sequence). V gave up 5 bases and J gave up 4 bases; unmatched junction bases: 7. The CDR3 region has the DNA TGTGCCTGGGGCAGACTAGCGGGGACATACGAGCAGTACTTC. This encodes CAWGRLAGTYEQYF.

The chain recombines TRBV14 with TRBJ1-2; D ambiguous. This CDR3 is 13 amino acids long. Trimming stripped 6 bases from V and 4 bases from J, with 12 bases between. Per the germline V gene, CDR1 is SGHDN and CDR2 is FVKESK. The CDR3 DNA reads TGTGCCAGCAGTTTCCAGGAGGGCTATGGCTACACCTTC. Its protein is CASSFQEGYGYTF.

The chain has TRBV6-1 and TRBJ2-3; no definite D call. Germline V gene sequence: CDR1 MNHNS, CDR2 SASEGT. The germline V and J ends were trimmed by 1 base and 5 bases, with 7 bases remaining between them. This CDR3 has 13 amino acids. The CDR3 DNA follows: TGTGCCAGCAGTGAAGGGAAAAGAGATACGCAGTATTTT. Protein sequence: CASSEGKRDTQYF.

In its sample, this clonotype was seen a few times. In DNA form, the CDR3 reads TGTGCCAGCTCCCAACGCGAGGGGGTTTCGAACACTGAAGCTTTCTTT. Its translation is CASSQREGVSNTEAFF. This chain uses TRBV18 with TRBJ1-1, with D maybe TRBD1 (6 bases). Trimming cost V 6 bases and J 1 base, with 18 bases left between them. This CDR3 is 16 amino acids long. CDR1 and CDR2 (germline): KGHSH, LQKENI.

The chain employs TRBV4-1 and TRBJ2-7, with D uncertain. The CDR3 runs 14 residues. V was clipped by 1 base and J by 7 bases, with 14 bases between them. Germline V gene sequence: CDR1 MGHRA, CDR2 YSYEKL. The CDR3 coding sequence is TGCGCCAGCAGCCAAGTGTCAGGCGGCGGAGAGCAGTACTTC. Amino acids: CASSQVSGGGEQYF.